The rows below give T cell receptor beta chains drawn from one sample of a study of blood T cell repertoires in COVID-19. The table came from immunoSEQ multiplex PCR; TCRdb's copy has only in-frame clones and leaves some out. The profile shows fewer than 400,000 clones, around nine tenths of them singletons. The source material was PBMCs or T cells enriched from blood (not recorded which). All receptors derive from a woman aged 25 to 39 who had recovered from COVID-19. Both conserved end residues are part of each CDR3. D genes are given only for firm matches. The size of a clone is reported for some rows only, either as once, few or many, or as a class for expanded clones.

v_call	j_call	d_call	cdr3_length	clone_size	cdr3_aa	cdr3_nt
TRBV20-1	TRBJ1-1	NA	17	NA	CSASRSRGSGPNTEAFF	TGCAGTGCTAGTCGGAGTCGGGGGTCGGGACCGAACACTGAAGCTTTCTTT
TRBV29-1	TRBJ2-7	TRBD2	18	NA	CSVEDPDGTSGIAYEQYF	TGCAGCGTTGAAGATCCCGACGGGACTAGCGGGATCGCGTACGAGCAGTACTTC
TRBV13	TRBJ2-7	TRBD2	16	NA	CASSLGLAVSSYEQYF	TGTGCCAGCAGCTTAGGTCTAGCGGTCAGCTCCTACGAGCAGTACTTC
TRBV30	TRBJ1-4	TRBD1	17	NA	CAWSTGQGHPTNEKLFF	TGTGCCTGGAGTACGGGACAGGGGCATCCAACTAATGAAAAACTGTTTTTT
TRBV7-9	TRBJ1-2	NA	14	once	CASSPRTRNYGYTF	TGTGCCAGCAGCCCCCGGACAAGGAACTATGGCTACACCTTC
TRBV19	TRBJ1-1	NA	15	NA	CASSSRAWRNTEAFF	TGTGCCAGTAGTTCCAGAGCCTGGAGAAACACTGAAGCTTTCTTT
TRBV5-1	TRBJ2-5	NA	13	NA	CASSAGEGETQYF	TGCGCCAGCAGCGCGGGGGAGGGGGAAACCCAGTACTTC
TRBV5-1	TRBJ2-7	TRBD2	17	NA	CASSLPAGAGLHYEQYF	TGCGCCAGCAGCTTGCCCGCAGGCGCGGGACTACATTACGAGCAGTACTTC
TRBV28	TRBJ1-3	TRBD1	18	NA	CASSLWLTGGKSGNTIYF	TGTGCCAGCAGTTTATGGCTGACAGGGGGTAAGTCTGGAAACACCATATATTTT
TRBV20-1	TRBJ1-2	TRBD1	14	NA	CSASWGQGARGYTF	TGCAGTGCTAGTTGGGGACAGGGGGCGCGCGGCTACACCTTC
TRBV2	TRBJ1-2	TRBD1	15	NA	CASSIPLGQPDGYTF	TGTGCCAGCAGTATCCCCCTGGGACAGCCTGATGGCTACACCTTC
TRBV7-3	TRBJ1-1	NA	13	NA	CASSFSVNTEAFF	TGTGCCAGCAGCTTTTCGGTGAACACTGAAGCTTTCTTT
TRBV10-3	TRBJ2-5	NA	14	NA	CAIRETGRQETQYF	TGTGCCATCAGAGAGACCGGGAGACAAGAGACCCAGTACTTC
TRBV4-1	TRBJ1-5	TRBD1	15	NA	CASSQVGQGGQPQHF	TGCGCCAGCAGCCAAGTCGGACAGGGAGGTCAGCCCCAGCATTTT
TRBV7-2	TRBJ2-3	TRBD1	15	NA	CASSLLGQGADTQYF	TGTGCCAGCAGCTTATTGGGACAGGGGGCAGATACGCAGTATTTT
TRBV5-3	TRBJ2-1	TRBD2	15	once	CARSATSGGHNEQFF	TGTGCCAGAAGCGCGACTAGCGGGGGCCACAATGAGCAGTTCTTC
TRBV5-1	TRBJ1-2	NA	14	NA	CASSTGQPNYGYTF	TGCGCCAGCAGCACCGGACAACCTAACTATGGCTACACCTTC
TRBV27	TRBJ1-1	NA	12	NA	CASGNRELGAFF	TGTGCCAGCGGGAACAGGGAGCTGGGAGCTTTCTTT
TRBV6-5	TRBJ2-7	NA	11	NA	CASSRGYEQYF	TGTGCCAGCTCCCGGGGCTACGAGCAGTACTTC
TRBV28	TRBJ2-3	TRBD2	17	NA	CASSPSVGRASTDTQYF	TGTGCCAGCAGTCCCTCTGTAGGGAGGGCTAGCACAGATACGCAGTATTTT
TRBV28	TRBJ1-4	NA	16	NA	CASSPRRGATNEKLFF	TGTGCCAGCAGTCCCCGTCGCGGTGCAACTAATGAAAAACTGTTTTTT
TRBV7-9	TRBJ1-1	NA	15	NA	CASSLGTAMNTEAFF	TGTGCCAGCAGCTTAGGGACAGCCATGAACACTGAAGCTTTCTTT
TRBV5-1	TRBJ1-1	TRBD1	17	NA	CASSLIGQGAVNTEAFF	TGCGCCAGCAGCTTGATAGGACAGGGGGCGGTTAACACTGAAGCTTTCTTT
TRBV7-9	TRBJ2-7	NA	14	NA	CASSSISSNYEQYF	TGTGCCAGCAGCTCAATTAGCTCCAACTACGAGCAGTACTTC
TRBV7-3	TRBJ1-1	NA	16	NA	CASILTEEGSSTEAFF	TGTGCCAGCATCCTCACCGAGGAGGGGTCGAGCACTGAAGCTTTCTTT
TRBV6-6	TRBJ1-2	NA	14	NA	CASSYSAGGYGYTF	TGTGCCAGCAGTTACTCGGCGGGAGGCTATGGCTACACCTTC
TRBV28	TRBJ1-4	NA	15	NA	CASTRRGVLAEKLFF	TGTGCCAGCACCCGGCGAGGAGTGTTAGCTGAAAAACTGTTTTTT
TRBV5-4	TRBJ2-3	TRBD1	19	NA	CASSQSGIYRDRVTDTQYF	TGTGCCAGCAGCCAATCAGGGATTTACCGGGACAGGGTCACAGATACGCAGTATTTT